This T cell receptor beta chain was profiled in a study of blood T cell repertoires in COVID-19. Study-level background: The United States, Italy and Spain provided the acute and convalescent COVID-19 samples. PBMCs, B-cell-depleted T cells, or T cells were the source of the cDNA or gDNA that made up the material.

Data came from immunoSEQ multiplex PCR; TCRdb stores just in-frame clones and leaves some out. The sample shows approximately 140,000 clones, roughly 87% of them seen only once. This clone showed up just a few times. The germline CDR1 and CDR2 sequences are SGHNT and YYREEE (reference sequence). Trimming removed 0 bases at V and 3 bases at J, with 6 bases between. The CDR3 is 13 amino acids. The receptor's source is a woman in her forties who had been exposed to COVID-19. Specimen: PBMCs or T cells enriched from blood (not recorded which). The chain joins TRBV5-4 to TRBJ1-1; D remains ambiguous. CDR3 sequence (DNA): TGTGCCAGCAGCTTGGAGCTTTACACTGAAGCTTTCTTT. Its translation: CASSLELYTEAFF.